Following are 21 T cell receptor beta chains from one sample sequenced in a study of blood T cell repertoires in COVID-19. Sequenced by immunoSEQ multiplex PCR; TCRdb stores in-frame clones only, minus some. The sample yields 200,000 to 250,000 clones, about 88% seen once. Material for sequencing was peripheral blood. The receptors were sampled from a woman aged 60-75 years with acute or convalescent COVID-19.

Written as DNA, the CDR3 is TGTGCCAGTGCCGACCGGGGGGCCTACGAGCAGTACTTC. Its translation is CASADRGAYEQYF. The V and J genes are TRBV19 and TRBJ2-7; 7 positions match TRBD2. The germline CDR1 and CDR2 sequences are LNHDA and SQIVND (reference sequence). V dropped 8 bases and J dropped 2; count of bases not matched to a gene: 6. The CDR3 is 13 residues long.

This chain uses TRBV20-1 with TRBJ2-1, with TRBD1 as a possible D gene (5 bases). The CDR3 spans 19 residues. The V gene lost 3 bases and the J gene lost 5 bases, with 29 bases spanning the gap. Germline V gives CDR1 DFQATT, CDR2 SNEGSKA (reference sequence). CDR3 bases: TGCAGTGCTAGTTGGCGACAGTTTGACCAAACAACAATGGACAATGAGCAGTTCTTC. This codes for CSASWRQFDQTTMDNEQFF.

The V and J genes are TRBV18 and TRBJ2-4, with 7 bases fitting TRBD2. CDR3 length: 14 residues. Trimming removed 0 bases from V and 7 bases from J; junction bases left unmatched: 3. Germline V gene sequence: CDR1 KGHSH, CDR2 LQKENI. The CDR3 coding sequence is TGTGCCAGCTCACCACCGACTAGCAGCAACATTCAGTACTTC. Its protein product is CASSPPTSSNIQYF.

The chain links TRBV3-1 (or the pseudogene TRBV3-2) to TRBJ2-1; 7 nucleotides agree with TRBD2. CDR1 is LGHDT and CDR2 is YNNKEL in the germline V gene (reference sequence). The V segment lost 7 bases and the J segment 0 bases; nucleotides outside the gene matches: 9. CDR3 length equals 16 residues. CDR3 DNA: TGTGCCAGCACCGCAGGGTGGGGGGGCTCCTACAATGAGCAGTTCTTC. This gives the protein CASTAGWGGSYNEQFF.

The chain links TRBV6-6 to TRBJ1-5, with TRBD1 matching 10 bases. CDR3 length equals 14 residues. Germline loops: CDR1 MNHNY, CDR2 SVGAGI (reference sequence). The junction had 5 bases not matched to a gene; V was cut back by 7 bases and J by 5 bases. CDR3 amino acids: CASNRQGADQPQHF. The DNA of the CDR3 is TGTGCCAGCAATAGACAGGGGGCTGATCAGCCCCAGCATTTT.

The genes are TRBV4-2 and TRBJ1-1, with a tentative D call TRBD1 (6 bases). CDR1 is LGHNA, CDR2 YNFKEQ, per germline. The V gene lost 1 base and the J gene lost 1 base, with 13 bases spanning the gap. The CDR3 extends over 16 amino acids. In nucleotides, the CDR3 is TGTGCCAGCAGCCAAGGGTCAGGGGAGGGGAACACTGAAGCTTTCTTT. Its translation: CASSQGSGEGNTEAFF.

This sequence joins TRBV6-5 and TRBJ2-1; D unclear. This CDR3 has 10 amino acids. Germline CDR1 reads MNHEY; CDR2 reads SVGAGI. Trimming shortened V by 10 bases and J by 2 bases, and 3 bases separated the two germline ends. The CDR3 is CATAYNEQFF. The CDR3 DNA sequence: TGTGCCACGGCCTACAATGAGCAGTTCTTC.

This chain connects TRBV25-1 to TRBJ1-1; tentatively, D is TRBD1 (6 bases). The CDR3 covers 14 residues. Deletions cut 1 base from V and 6 bases from J, with 12 bases between. CDR1 MGHDK and CDR2 SYGVNS come from the germline V gene. The CDR3 bases are TGTGCCAGCAGTGAATCAGGGGACCACGCTGAAGCTTTCTTT. Its protein product is CASSESGDHAEAFF. Drawing the rest from reference TRBV25-1 and TRBJ1-1, the complete variable domain is EADIYQTPRYLVIGTGKKITLECSQTMGHDKMYWYQQDPGMELHLIHYSYGVNSTEKGDLSSESTVSRIRTEHFPLTLESARPSHTSQYLCASSESGDHAEAFFGQGTRLTVV.

The V gene is TRBV5-1, the J gene TRBJ2-1; tentative D call: TRBD1 (6 bases). V lost 0 bases and J lost 4, with 8 bases in between. The CDR3 spans 14 residues. Germline values: CDR1 SGHRS, CDR2 YFSETQ. Written as DNA, the CDR3 is TGCGCCAGCAGCTTGGTTGGACAGTACAATGAGCAGTTCTTC. It specifies CASSLVGQYNEQFF.

A single count supports this clone. This rearrangement joins TRBV27 to TRBJ1-2; possible D gene TRBD1, 5 bases. The V and J ends lost 6 bases and 4 bases respectively, with 18 bases between them. CDR1 and CDR2 (germline): MNHEY, SMNVEV (reference sequence). This CDR3 region has 15 residues. In nucleotides, the CDR3 is TGTGCCAGCAGAGAAAGACAGAGCCTATTCTATGGCTACACCTTC. It codes for CASRERQSLFYGYTF.

The chain uses TRBV3-1 (or the pseudogene TRBV3-2) and TRBJ2-1, with D possibly TRBD2 on 6 matching bases. V gave up 5 bases and J gave up 6 bases, with 8 bases separating them. The CDR3 length is 12 residues. The germline gives CDR1 LGHDT, CDR2 YNNKEL (reference sequence). This CDR3 is CASSGTPNEQFF. In DNA, the CDR3 is TGTGCCAGCAGCGGGACTCCCAATGAGCAGTTCTTC.

This chain connects TRBV27 to TRBJ2-7; D might be TRBD1 (5 bases). Germline values: CDR1 MNHEY, CDR2 SMNVEV (reference sequence). V was shortened by 0 bases and J by 2 bases, with 5 bases between the two germline ends. The CDR3 is 13 residues long. The CDR3 DNA reads TGTGCCAGCAGTTTATCCAGGGCCTACGAGCAGTACTTC. It specifies CASSLSRAYEQYF.

DNA for the CDR3: TGTGCCAGCAGCCAAGGTGGCAGGGCCAATGAGCAGTTCTTC. It is translated as CASSQGGRANEQFF. The V gene is TRBV3-1 (or the pseudogene TRBV3-2), the J gene TRBJ2-1; weak D call: TRBD1 (5 bases). CDR3 length: 14 residues. Germline-derived CDR1 and CDR2 are LGHDT and YNNKEL (reference sequence). V was cut by 1 base and J by 6 bases, with 10 bases left in between.

V is TRBV28 and J is TRBJ1-6, with TRBD1 as a possible D gene (6 bases). CDR1 MDHEN and CDR2 SYDVKM come from the germline V gene. The CDR3 totals 13 residues. V lost 8 bases, J lost 9 bases, and 14 bases lay in between. CDR3 amino acids: CASSKGEVSPLHF. CDR3 sequence (DNA): TGTGCCAGCTCTAAGGGGGAAGTTTCACCCCTCCACTTT.

The chain links TRBV6-5 to TRBJ2-7; no firm D call. Germline V lookup: CDR1 MNHEY, CDR2 SVGAGI. Trimming cost V 10 bases and J 6 bases, with 13 bases left between them. This CDR3 comprises 11 residues. In nucleotides, the CDR3 is TGTGCCACCCGATGGCTCAGCGAGCAGTACTTC. Translation: CATRWLSEQYF.

This chain connects TRBV6-5 to TRBJ2-1; D gene uncertain. V lost 10 bases and J 1 base, leaving 14 bases between the germline ends. The V gene's germline CDR1 is MNHEY and CDR2 SVGAGI. This CDR3 has 14 amino acids. CDR3 region: CATSSLFSYNEQFF. CDR3 DNA sequence: TGTGCCACCTCTTCACTATTTTCCTACAATGAGCAGTTCTTC.

CDR3 DNA: TGTGCCAGCAGTTTTCACAGGGCTACCAATCAGCCCCAGCATTTT. This translates into CASSFHRATNQPQHF. The rearrangement uses TRBV28 and TRBJ1-5; the D gene is possibly TRBD1 (6 bases). The V gene lost 3 bases and the J gene lost 3 bases, with 12 bases spanning the gap. The CDR3 runs 15 residues. The V gene's germline CDR1 is MDHEN and CDR2 SYDVKM.

The chain links TRBV30 to TRBJ1-1; TRBD1 aligns across 7 bases. Germline V CDR1 and CDR2: GTSNPN, SVGIG (reference sequence). J gave up 5 bases and V 0 bases, and 6 bases lay outside the gene matches. The CDR3 contains 14 residues. The CDR3 nucleotides read TGTGCCTGGAGTGTACGACAGGGTAGGACTGAAGCTTTCTTT. Its translation: CAWSVRQGRTEAFF.

The chain carries TRBV19 and TRBJ1-5; 8 nucleotides align to TRBD1. This CDR3 contains 15 residues. V lost 7 bases and J lost 0; bases outside the gene matches: 5. The germline V gene encodes CDR1 LNHDA and CDR2 SQIVND (reference sequence). This CDR3 is CASKDRVNSNQPQHF. The CDR3 DNA reads TGTGCCAGTAAGGACAGGGTCAATAGCAATCAGCCCCAGCATTTT.

The genes are TRBV10-3 and TRBJ1-1; D is perhaps TRBD1 (5 bases). Germline V gene lookup returns CDR1 ENHRY and CDR2 SYGVKD. V gave up 2 bases and J gave up 5 bases, with 15 bases separating them. CDR3 size: 15 residues. CDR3 region: CAISELTGGRTEAFF. The CDR3 region has the DNA TGTGCCATCAGTGAGCTGACGGGGGGGAGAACTGAAGCTTTCTTT.

The rearrangement joins TRBV5-4 to TRBJ2-5; 10 bases align to TRBD2. There are 15 residues in the CDR3. The germline V gene encodes CDR1 SGHNT and CDR2 YYREEE (reference sequence). Trimming at V came to 4 bases and at J to 1 base, leaving 4 bases not matched to a gene. Here the CDR3 DNA reads TGTGCCAGCAGCATAGCGGGGGGACTCCAAGAGACCCAGTACTTC. Its protein product is CASSIAGGLQETQYF. Looking up the rest from reference TRBV5-4 and TRBJ2-5 gives the full variable domain: ETGVTQSPTHLIKTRGQQVTLRCSSQSGHNTVSWYQQALGQGPQFIFQYYREEENGRGNFPPRFSGLQFPNYSSELNVNALELDDSALYLCASSIAGGLQETQYFGPGTRLLVL.